Listed below are T cell receptor beta chains from one sample, sequenced in a study of shared clonotypes between healthy human individuals. The repertoire was sequenced with immunoSEQ multiplex PCR; TCRdb's copy has only in-frame clones and lacks some. The repertoire consists of approximately 2,300,000 clones, with around 90% occurring once and the leading ten covering 0.37%. What was sequenced was naive CD4+ T cells from PBMCs. The receptors originated from a man aged 18 to 30 in good health. Some clones in this sample may be carry-over from other donors' samples. Each CDR3 is given with its conserved first and last residue. A D gene is named only where the DNA matches it firmly. Rows give clone size only sometimes, using once, few, many, or a class for an expanded clone.

CDR3,DNA,V,size,J,D
CASSLGHNTEAFF,TGCGCCAGCAGCTTAGGACACAACACTGAAGCTTTCTTT,TRBV5-1,NA,TRBJ1-1,NA
CASSFDLRSRYEQYF,TGTGCCAGCAGTTTTGATTTGAGGAGTAGGTACGAGCAGTACTTC,TRBV27,NA,TRBJ2-7,NA
CASSELRGRHQPQHF,TGTGCCAGCAGTGAACTGAGGGGGCGGCATCAGCCCCAGCATTTT,TRBV6-4,few,TRBJ1-5,TRBD1
CASSFSLAATLEQYF,TGTGCCAGCAGCTTTAGTCTAGCGGCCACTCTCGAGCAGTACTTC,TRBV7-9,NA,TRBJ2-7,TRBD2
CASGAVGREWGTGELFF,TGTGCTAGTGGTGCGGTGGGGCGGGAGTGGGGCACCGGGGAGCTGTTTTTT,TRBV12-5,NA,TRBJ2-2,TRBD2
CASSEITTGETQYF,TGTGCCAGCAGTGAAATAACTACCGGAGAGACCCAGTACTTC,TRBV2,NA,TRBJ2-5,NA
CASSLKQNFEAFF,TGTGCCAGCAGCTTAAAACAGAATTTTGAAGCTTTCTTT,TRBV7-2,NA,TRBJ1-1,NA
CASIRRSGNTIYF,TGTGCCAGCATCCGTCGGTCGGGAAACACCATATATTTT,TRBV28,NA,TRBJ1-3,NA
CASSLESGAGQPQHF,TGCGCCAGCAGCTTGGAATCAGGGGCGGGTCAGCCCCAGCATTTT,TRBV5-1,NA,TRBJ1-5,NA
CASSPNWSSYNEQFF,TGTGCCAGCAGCCCCAACTGGAGCTCCTACAATGAGCAGTTCTTC,TRBV28,NA,TRBJ2-1,NA
CASSKAIGLTPPNEKLFF,TGTGCCAGCAGCAAAGCTATAGGGTTGACACCACCTAATGAAAAACTGTTTTTT,TRBV21-1,NA,TRBJ1-4,NA
CASSFLWTGHGYTF,TGTGCCAGCAGTTTCCTATGGACAGGGCATGGCTACACCTTC,TRBV28,NA,TRBJ1-2,TRBD1
CASDVRDAPQHF,TGTGCCAGCGACGTACGGGACGCGCCCCAGCATTTT,TRBV28,few,TRBJ1-5,NA
CASSPSYNQPQHF,TGTGCCAGCAGTCCGAGCTACAATCAGCCCCAGCATTTT,TRBV2,NA,TRBJ1-5,NA
CASSLVQGRDGYTF,TGCGCCAGCAGCTTGGTACAGGGGAGGGATGGCTACACCTTC,TRBV5-1,NA,TRBJ1-2,TRBD1
CASSGDEGKLFF,TGTGCCAGCAGTGGGGACGAGGGAAAACTGTTTTTT,TRBV2,NA,TRBJ1-4,NA
CASSFNRGPGTEAFF,TGTGCCAGCAGTTTCAACAGGGGGCCGGGCACTGAAGCTTTCTTT,TRBV6-5,NA,TRBJ1-1,TRBD1
CASSAPLPPYEQYF,TGTGCCAGCAGCGCTCCCCTCCCACCCTACGAGCAGTACTTC,TRBV9,NA,TRBJ2-7,NA
CASSQLGHRVTDTQYF,TGCGCCAGCAGCCAGCTGGGGCATCGAGTCACAGATACGCAGTATTTT,TRBV5-1,once,TRBJ2-3,NA
CASSLWGTDYGYTF,TGTGCCAGCAGCTTATGGGGGACAGACTATGGCTACACCTTC,TRBV7-2,NA,TRBJ1-2,TRBD1
CASSFVGSSDTQYF,TGTGCCAGCAGCTTCGTGGGAAGCTCAGATACGCAGTATTTT,TRBV11-1,NA,TRBJ2-3,NA
CASSFYLPHGTTIYEQYF,TGTGCCAGCAGCTTTTACTTACCCCATGGGACAACCATCTACGAGCAGTACTTC,TRBV7-4,NA,TRBJ2-7,NA
CASSLSGLAIDEQYF,TGTGCCAGCAGTTTATCGGGACTAGCTATCGACGAGCAGTACTTC,TRBV27,NA,TRBJ2-7,TRBD2
CASSLIGSTGAGTEAFF,TGCGCCAGCAGCTTGATCGGGAGTACGGGGGCAGGGACTGAAGCTTTCTTT,TRBV5-1,NA,TRBJ1-1,NA
CASSLGLAYYNEQFF,TGCGCCAGCAGCTTGGGACTAGCCTACTACAATGAGCAGTTCTTC,TRBV5-1,NA,TRBJ2-1,TRBD2
CASSLWYDLQETQYF,TGCGCCAGCAGCTTATGGTATGACCTCCAAGAGACCCAGTACTTC,TRBV5-1,NA,TRBJ2-5,NA
CSASRDAAYEQYF,TGCAGCGCCAGCCGGGACGCAGCCTACGAGCAGTACTTC,TRBV29-1,NA,TRBJ2-7,NA
CASGGREGGYSNQPQHF,TGTGCCAGCGGTGGGAGGGAAGGGGGGTATAGCAATCAGCCCCAGCATTTT,TRBV28,NA,TRBJ1-5,NA
CASSFGNSDEQFF,TGTGCCAGCAGCTTTGGCAACAGCGATGAGCAGTTCTTC,TRBV7-9,NA,TRBJ2-1,NA
CASSLIGNEKAFF,TGTGCCAGCAGCTTAATAGGGAACGAGAAAGCTTTCTTT,TRBV7-3,few,TRBJ1-1,NA
CASSQGLASGRATGELFF,TGTGCCAGCAGCCAGGGGCTTGCTAGCGGGAGGGCCACCGGGGAGCTGTTTTTT,TRBV4-2,NA,TRBJ2-2,TRBD2